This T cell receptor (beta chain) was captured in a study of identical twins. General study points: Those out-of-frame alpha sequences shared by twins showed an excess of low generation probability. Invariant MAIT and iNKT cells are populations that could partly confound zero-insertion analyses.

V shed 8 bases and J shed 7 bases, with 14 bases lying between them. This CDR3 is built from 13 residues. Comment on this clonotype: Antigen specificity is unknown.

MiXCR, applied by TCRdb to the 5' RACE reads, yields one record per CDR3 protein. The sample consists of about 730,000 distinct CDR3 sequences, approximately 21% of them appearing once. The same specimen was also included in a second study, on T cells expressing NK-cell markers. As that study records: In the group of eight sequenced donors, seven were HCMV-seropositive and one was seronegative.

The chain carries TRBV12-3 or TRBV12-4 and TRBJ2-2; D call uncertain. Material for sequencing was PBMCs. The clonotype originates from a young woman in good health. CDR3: CASAGQWDGELFF. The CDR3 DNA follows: TGTGCCAGCGCCGGGCAATGGGACGGGGAGCTGTTTTTT.